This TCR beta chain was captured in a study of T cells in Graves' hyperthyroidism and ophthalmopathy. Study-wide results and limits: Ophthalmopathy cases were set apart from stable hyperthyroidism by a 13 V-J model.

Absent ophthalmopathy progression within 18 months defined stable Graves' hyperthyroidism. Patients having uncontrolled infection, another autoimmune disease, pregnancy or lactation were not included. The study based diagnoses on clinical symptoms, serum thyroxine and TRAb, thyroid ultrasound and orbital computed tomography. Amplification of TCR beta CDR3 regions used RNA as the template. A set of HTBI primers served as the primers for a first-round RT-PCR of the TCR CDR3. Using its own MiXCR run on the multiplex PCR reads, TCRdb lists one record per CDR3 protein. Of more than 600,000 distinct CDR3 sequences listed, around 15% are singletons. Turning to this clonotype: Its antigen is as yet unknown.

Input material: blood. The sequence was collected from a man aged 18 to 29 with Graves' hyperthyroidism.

CDR3 in DNA: TGCGCCAGCAGTGGACTAGCGGGAGTCCCCGGGGAGCTGTTTTTT. Protein sequence: CASSGLAGVPGELFF. The rearrangement links TRBV5-1 to TRBJ2-2; 13 nucleotides align to TRBD2. J was trimmed by 6 bases and V by 5 bases; bases with no gene match: 4. CDR1 and CDR2 (germline): SGHRS, YFSETQ. This CDR3 is 15 amino acids long.